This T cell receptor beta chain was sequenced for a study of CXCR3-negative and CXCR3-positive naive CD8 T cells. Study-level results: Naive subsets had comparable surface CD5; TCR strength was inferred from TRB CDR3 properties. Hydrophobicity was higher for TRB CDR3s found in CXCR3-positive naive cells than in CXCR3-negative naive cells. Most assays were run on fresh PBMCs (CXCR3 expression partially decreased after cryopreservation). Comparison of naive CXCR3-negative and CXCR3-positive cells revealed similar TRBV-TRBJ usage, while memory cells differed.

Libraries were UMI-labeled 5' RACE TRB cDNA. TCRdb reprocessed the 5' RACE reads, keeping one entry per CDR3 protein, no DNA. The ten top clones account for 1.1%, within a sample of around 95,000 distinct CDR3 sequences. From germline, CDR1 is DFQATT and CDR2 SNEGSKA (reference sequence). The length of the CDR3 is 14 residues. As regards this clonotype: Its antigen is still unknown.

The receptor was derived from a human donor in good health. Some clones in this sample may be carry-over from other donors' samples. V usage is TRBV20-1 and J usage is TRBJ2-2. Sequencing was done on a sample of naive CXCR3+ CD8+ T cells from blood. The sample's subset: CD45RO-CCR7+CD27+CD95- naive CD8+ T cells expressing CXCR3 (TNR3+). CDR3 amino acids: CSARARVSTGELFF.